This TCR beta chain was obtained from a study of human T cells and chemical hapten exposure. Time point denoted: pre-sensitization, week 0. Treatment in this sample: therapeutic diphenylcyclopropenone sensitization with weekly scalp DPC. The CDR3 has 19 amino acids. The germline V gene encodes CDR1 KGHDR and CDR2 SFDVKD. Losses at the gene ends were 3 bases for V and 1 base for J; bases not matched to a gene: 12. TCRdb reprocessed the RACE reads via MiXCR and lists one record per CDR3 protein. In the table there are about 380,000 distinct CDR3 sequences, around 5.5% of which are singletons. This sequence was found in a woman aged 45-65 years with alopecia areata. Some clones in this sample may be carry-over from other donors' samples. The chain uses TRBV24-1 and TRBJ2-3, with TRBD2 identical over 10 bases. The sample consisted of whole blood, taken in connection with sensitization to the hapten diphenylcyclopropenone (DPC). The CDR3, as DNA: TGTGCCACCAGTGATCCCCGGGGGGGTAGCGGGGGGCGCACAGATACGCAGTATTTT. Amino acid sequence: CATSDPRGGSGGRTDTQYF.